The source of this TCR beta chain is a study of T cell responses to AZD1222 COVID-19 vaccine. Germline V gives CDR1 ENHRY, CDR2 SYGVKD. V was cut by 4 bases and J by 0 bases, with 16 bases left in between. The CDR3 is 17 amino acids. The protocol was immunoSEQ multiplex PCR, while the TCRdb copy is restricted to in-frame clones and leaves out a portion. The sample records more than 150,000 clones, 85% to 95% being singletons. The origin of this receptor is an adult in good health. This rearrangement joins TRBV10-3 to TRBJ2-1; D is possibly TRBD2 (6 bases). Sequenced material: peripheral blood, taken on day 0 of AZD1222 vaccination. The CDR3 is CAISATGGVSSYNEQFF. The CDR3, as DNA: TGTGCCATCAGTGCGACCGGCGGGGTGAGCTCCTACAATGAGCAGTTCTTC.